Following are 21 T cell receptor beta chains from one sample sequenced in a study of blood T cell repertoires in COVID-19. The assay was immunoSEQ multiplex PCR, and TCRdb's table has in-frame clones only and misses some. In the table there are 240,000 or so clones, around 88% of which are singletons. Sequences were obtained from PBMCs or T cells enriched from blood (not recorded which). These receptors all stem from a man between 35 and 55 years old who had recovered from COVID-19.

This chain uses TRBV28 with TRBJ1-5; D is undetermined. V lost 6 bases, J lost 6 bases, and 15 bases lay in between. The CDR3 consists of 14 residues. CDR1 and CDR2 from the germline V gene are MDHEN and SYDVKM. The chain's CDR3 is CASRGPGDSQPQHF. As DNA, the CDR3 is TGTGCCAGCAGAGGACCCGGGGATTCTCAGCCCCAGCATTTT. The full variable domain, rest sourced from reference TRBV28 and TRBJ1-5, is DVKVTQSSRYLVKRTGEKVFLECVQDMDHENMFWYRQDPGLGLRLIYFSYDVKMKEKGDIPEGYSVSREKKERFSLILESASTNQTSMYLCASRGPGDSQPQHFGDGTRLSIL.

This clone appeared once. The rearrangement links TRBV4-1 to TRBJ2-1; 9 bases map to TRBD1. V was pared by 4 bases and J by 14 bases, with 9 bases of the junction left unmatched. Per germline, CDR1 MGHRA and CDR2 YSYEKL. CDR3 size: 13 residues. The CDR3 protein is CASSPSGQGRKFF. The CDR3 DNA reads TGCGCCAGCAGCCCCTCTGGACAGGGGCGCAAGTTCTTC.

This sequence joins TRBV28 and TRBJ2-1; perhaps TRBD2 as D (6 bases). The ends were cut back, 3 bases at V and 4 bases at J, with 13 bases in the middle. From germline, CDR1 is MDHEN and CDR2 SYDVKM. The CDR3 has 15 amino acids. Written as DNA, the CDR3 is TGTGCCAGCAGTTTGGTAGCGGACCTATACAATGAGCAGTTCTTC. It translates to CASSLVADLYNEQFF.

This chain uses TRBV15 with TRBJ2-5; 9 positions match TRBD1. The junction had 11 bases not matched to a gene; V was cut back by 0 bases and J by 3 bases. Per the germline V gene, CDR1 is LNHNV and CDR2 is YYDKDF (reference sequence). This CDR3 comprises 18 residues. The DNA of the CDR3 is TGTGCCACCAGCAGAGACCATCAGGGACAGGGAAGTAAAGAGACCCAGTACTTC. Translating it yields CATSRDHQGQGSKETQYF.

The table lists this clone with a count of one. The chain has TRBV19 and TRBJ2-2; D call uncertain. The V end was cut by 9 bases, the J end by 4 bases, with 24 bases between. Germline V gene lookup returns CDR1 LNHDA and CDR2 SQIVND (reference sequence). This CDR3 contains 17 residues. The CDR3 DNA is TGTGCCAGGAACCAAGACCTTAAAACAGAAATCACCGGGGAGCTGTTTTTT. Its translation is CARNQDLKTEITGELFF.

The V and J genes are TRBV19 and TRBJ2-1; 10 nucleotides match TRBD2. CDR3 length: 15 amino acids. Germline V gives CDR1 LNHDA, CDR2 SQIVND (reference sequence). V was clipped by 5 bases and J by 3 bases; unmatched bases: 4. CDR3 sequence (DNA): TGTGCCAGTAGTGAACAGCGGGGGGGCTACAATGAGCAGTTCTTC. Protein sequence: CASSEQRGGYNEQFF.

This clone was counted only a few times. The J gene is TRBJ2-5, the V gene TRBV6-2 or TRBV6-3; TRBD1 aligns across 7 bases. Germline values: CDR1 MNHEY, CDR2 SVGEGT. The J segment lost 4 bases and the V segment lost 5 bases, leaving 10 bases of the junction unmatched. This CDR3 comprises 15 residues. The CDR3 region is CASSRRQGSIETQYF. The CDR3, as DNA: TGTGCCAGCAGTCGTCGACAGGGTAGTATAGAGACCCAGTACTTC.

This clone appeared once. The rearrangement joins TRBV11-2 to TRBJ2-5, with D perhaps matching TRBD2 (5 bases). The V end was cut by 0 bases, the J end by 1 base, with 9 bases between. The CDR3 sequence is 15 residues long. The germline gives CDR1 SGHAT, CDR2 FQNNGV. The CDR3 DNA reads TGTGCCAGCAGCTTAGATTTAGCGACCCAAGAGACCCAGTACTTC. Its protein product is CASSLDLATQETQYF.

This chain uses TRBV3-1 (or the pseudogene TRBV3-2) with TRBJ1-2, with a weak D call TRBD1 (5 bases). Trimming removed 2 bases from V and 11 bases from J, with 15 bases in between. CDR3 length equals 13 residues. Germline CDR1 is LGHDT and CDR2 is YNNKEL (reference sequence). As DNA, the CDR3 is TGTGCCAGCAGCCAATGGCAGGGATCAGGTTACACCTTC. Its protein product is CASSQWQGSGYTF.

The chain employs TRBV28 and TRBJ2-3; the D gene is possibly TRBD1 (7 bases). The CDR3 has 17 residues. V lost 6 bases and J 2 bases, leaving 21 bases between the germline ends. Germline CDR1 and CDR2: MDHEN and SYDVKM. The CDR3 is CASRPDGAGGYTDTQYF. CDR3 DNA: TGTGCCAGCAGACCCGACGGGGCAGGGGGGTACACAGATACGCAGTATTTT.

This clone has just one count. This chain connects TRBV5-8 to TRBJ2-7, with no clear D. CDR1 and CDR2 (germline): SGHTS, YDEGEE. Deletions cut 1 base from V and 6 bases from J, with 5 bases between. The CDR3 extends over 11 amino acids. The CDR3 DNA reads as TGTGCCAGCAGCTTGTTACTCGAGCAGTACTTC. It translates to CASSLLLEQYF.

This chain's CDR3 is CASSLDRDFGGLGKLFF. The CDR3 DNA is TGTGCCAGCAGCTTGGATCGGGACTTTGGTGGTCTTGGAAAACTGTTTTTT. J is TRBJ1-4 and V is TRBV5-6, with a tentative D call TRBD1 (5 bases). V was trimmed by 0 bases and J by 10 bases, leaving 22 bases between them. The CDR3 extends over 17 amino acids. Germline V lookup: CDR1 SGHDT, CDR2 YYEEEE.

The V gene is TRBV9, the J gene TRBJ1-2; maybe TRBD1 (5 bases). V was clipped by 1 base and J by 8 bases, with 12 bases between them. The CDR3 is 13 amino acids. CDR1 and CDR2 from the germline V gene are SGDLS and YYNGEE. CDR3 amino acids: CASSVQGRWGYTF. CDR3 nucleotides: TGTGCCAGCAGCGTACAGGGCCGCTGGGGCTACACCTTC.

This clone was observed a single time. The chain links TRBV4-3 to TRBJ2-2, with D uncertain. The length of the CDR3 is 16 residues. Trimming stripped 6 bases from V and 1 base from J, with 15 bases between. The germline V gene encodes CDR1 LGHNA and CDR2 YSLEER. The CDR3 DNA follows: TGCGCCAGCAGTCCCGACATGTTCGGGAACACCGGGGAGCTGTTTTTT. Protein product: CASSPDMFGNTGELFF.

The chain employs TRBV28 and TRBJ2-3, with TRBD1 matching 9 bases. With V trimmed by 6 bases and J by 2 bases, 6 bases remained unmatched. Germline V CDR1 and CDR2: MDHEN, SYDVKM. The CDR3 consists of 15 residues. CDR3 bases: TGTGCCAGCAGCTCCGGGACAGGGACCACAGATACGCAGTATTTT. Amino acid sequence: CASSSGTGTTDTQYF.

This clone was picked up one time. This rearrangement joins TRBV9 to TRBJ2-7; 13 bases agree with TRBD2. The CDR3 has 16 residues. Germline V gene sequence: CDR1 SGDLS, CDR2 YYNGEE. J was trimmed by 6 bases and V by 0 bases; bases with no gene match: 6. The CDR3 bases are TGTGCCAGCAGCGTAGCCCCGGGACTAGCGGGACTCGAGCAGTACTTC. Amino acids: CASSVAPGLAGLEQYF.

The chain is built from TRBV5-6 and TRBJ2-2, with TRBD2 matching over 12 bases. CDR3 length equals 16 residues. In germline, CDR1 is SGHDT, CDR2 YYEEEE. J lost 6 bases, V lost 0 bases, and 3 bases had no gene match. In DNA form, the CDR3 reads TGTGCCAGCAGCTTGGAACTAGCGGGGGGCGCCGGGGAGCTGTTTTTT. It is translated as CASSLELAGGAGELFF.

The V and J genes are TRBV11-2 and TRBJ2-7; 9 positions match TRBD2. The CDR3 extends over 17 amino acids. Germline assignment: CDR1 SGHAT and CDR2 FQNNGV. V was pared by 1 base and J by 7 bases, with 14 bases of the junction left unmatched. CDR3 sequence reads: CASSLGGLARRLGEQYF. In DNA, the CDR3 is TGTGCCAGCAGCTTAGGTGGACTAGCGAGACGCTTGGGGGAGCAGTACTTC.

The gene calls are TRBV25-1 and TRBJ2-1; 11 positions agree with TRBD1. The V segment lost 4 bases and the J segment 1 base; nucleotides outside the gene matches: 9. Germline-derived CDR1 and CDR2 are MGHDK and SYGVNS. This CDR3 is 18 amino acids long. The DNA of the CDR3 is TGTGCCAGCAGTGGGGGACAGGGGGGCAGGGGTTCCTACAATGAGCAGTTCTTC. Translated, it gives CASSGGQGGRGSYNEQFF.

In this sample, this clone turned up once. This chain links TRBV27 with TRBJ1-1, with 9 bases aligning to TRBD1. V was clipped by 4 bases and J by 5 bases; unmatched bases: 2. The CDR3 is made up of 13 amino acids. CDR1 and CDR2 from the germline V gene are MNHEY and SMNVEV (reference sequence). The CDR3 protein is CASSSDRGTEAFF. CDR3 bases: TGTGCCAGCAGTTCTGACAGGGGGACTGAAGCTTTCTTT.

This clone has more than one count but fewer than ten. The J gene is TRBJ1-1, the V gene TRBV11-2; D remains unclear. Trimming stripped 7 bases from V and 2 bases from J, with 20 bases between. CDR1 and CDR2 (germline): SGHAT, FQNNGV. This CDR3 is 16 amino acids long. The CDR3 nucleotides read TGTGCCAGCAACTCACAGTCAGGATCGGGAAACACTGAAGCTTTCTTT. Translation: CASNSQSGSGNTEAFF.